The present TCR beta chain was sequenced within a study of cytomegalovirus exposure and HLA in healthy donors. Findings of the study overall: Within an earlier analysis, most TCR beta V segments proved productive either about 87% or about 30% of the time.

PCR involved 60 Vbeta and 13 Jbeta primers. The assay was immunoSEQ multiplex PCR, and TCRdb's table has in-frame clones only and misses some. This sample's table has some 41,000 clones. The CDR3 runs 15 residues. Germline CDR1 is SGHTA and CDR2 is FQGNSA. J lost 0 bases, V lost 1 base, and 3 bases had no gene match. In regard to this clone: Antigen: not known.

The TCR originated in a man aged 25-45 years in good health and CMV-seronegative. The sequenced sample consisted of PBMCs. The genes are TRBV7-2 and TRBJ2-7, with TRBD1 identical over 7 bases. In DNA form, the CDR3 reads TGTGCCAGCAGCTTAGACAGGGGATACTCCTACGAGCAGTACTTC. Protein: CASSLDRGYSYEQYF.